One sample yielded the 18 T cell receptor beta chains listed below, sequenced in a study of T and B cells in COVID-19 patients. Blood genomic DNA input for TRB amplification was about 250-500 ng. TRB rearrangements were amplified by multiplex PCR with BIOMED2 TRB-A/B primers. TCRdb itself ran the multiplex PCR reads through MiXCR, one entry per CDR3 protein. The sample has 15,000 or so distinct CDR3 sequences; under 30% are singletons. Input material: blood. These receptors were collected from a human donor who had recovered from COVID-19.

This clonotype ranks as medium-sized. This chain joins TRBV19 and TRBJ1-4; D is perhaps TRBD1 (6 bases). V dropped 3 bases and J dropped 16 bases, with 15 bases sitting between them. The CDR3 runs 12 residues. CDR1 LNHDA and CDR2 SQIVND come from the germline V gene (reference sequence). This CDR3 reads CASSMGLGATFF. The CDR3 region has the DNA TGTGCCAGTAGTATGGGTTTGGGGGCGACGTTTTTT.

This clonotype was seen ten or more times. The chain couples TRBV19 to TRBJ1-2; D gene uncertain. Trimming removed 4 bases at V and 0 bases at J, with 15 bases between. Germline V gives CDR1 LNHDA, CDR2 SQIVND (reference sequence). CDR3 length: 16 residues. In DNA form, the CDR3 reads TGTGCCAGTAGTACCCACTCGGGGATCTCTAACTATGGCTACACCTTC. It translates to CASSTHSGISNYGYTF.

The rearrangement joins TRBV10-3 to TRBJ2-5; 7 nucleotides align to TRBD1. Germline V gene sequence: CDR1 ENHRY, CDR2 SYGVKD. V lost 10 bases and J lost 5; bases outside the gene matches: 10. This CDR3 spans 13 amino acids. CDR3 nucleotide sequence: TGTGCCACGAGGGGGACAGAAGCGGAGACCCAGTACTTC. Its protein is CATRGTEAETQYF.

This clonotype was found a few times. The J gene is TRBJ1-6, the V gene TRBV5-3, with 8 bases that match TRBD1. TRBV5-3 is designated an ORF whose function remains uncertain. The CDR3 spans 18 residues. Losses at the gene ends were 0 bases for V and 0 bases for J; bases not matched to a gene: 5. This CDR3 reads CARSLGPGQASYNSPLHF. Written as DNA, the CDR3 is TGTGCCAGAAGCTTGGGGCCGGGACAGGCCTCCTATAATTCACCCCTCCACTTT.

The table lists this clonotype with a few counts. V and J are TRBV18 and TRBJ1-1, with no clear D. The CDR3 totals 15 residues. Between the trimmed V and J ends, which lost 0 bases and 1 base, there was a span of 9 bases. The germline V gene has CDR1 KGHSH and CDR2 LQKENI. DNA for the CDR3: TGTGCCAGCTCACCACCCTCAGGACCGAACACTGAAGCTTTCTTT. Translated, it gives CASSPPSGPNTEAFF.

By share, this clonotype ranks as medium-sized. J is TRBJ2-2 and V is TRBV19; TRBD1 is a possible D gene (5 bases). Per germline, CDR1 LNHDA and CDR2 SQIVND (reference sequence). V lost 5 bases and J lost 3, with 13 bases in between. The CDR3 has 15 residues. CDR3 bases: TGTGCCAGTAGTGAACCAGCAGGGCACACCGGGGAGCTGTTTTTT. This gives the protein CASSEPAGHTGELFF.

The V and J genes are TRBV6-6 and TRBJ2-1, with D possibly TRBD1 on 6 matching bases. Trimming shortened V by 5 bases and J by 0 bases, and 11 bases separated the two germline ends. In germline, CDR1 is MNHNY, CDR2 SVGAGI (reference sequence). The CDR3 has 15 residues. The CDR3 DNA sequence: TGTGCCAGCAGTCATCAGGGGTCCTCCTACAATGAGCAGTTCTTC. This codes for CASSHQGSSYNEQFF.

The CDR3 loop is CASSRRGLAGGRFPDTQYF. DNA of the CDR3: TGTGCCAGTAGTAGGCGGGGACTAGCGGGGGGCCGGTTCCCAGATACGCAGTATTTT. The chain combines TRBV19 with TRBJ2-3; 15 bases map to TRBD2. V shed 4 bases and J 4 bases; nucleotides not matched to a gene: 12. From germline, CDR1 is LNHDA and CDR2 SQIVND (reference sequence). The CDR3 consists of 19 residues.

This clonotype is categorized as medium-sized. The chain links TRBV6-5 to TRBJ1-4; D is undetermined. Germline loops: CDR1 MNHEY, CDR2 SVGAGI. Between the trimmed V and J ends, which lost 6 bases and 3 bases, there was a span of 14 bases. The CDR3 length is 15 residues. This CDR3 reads CASRADGSSNEKLFF. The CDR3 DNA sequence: TGTGCCAGCAGGGCCGACGGCAGCTCTAATGAAAAACTGTTTTTT.

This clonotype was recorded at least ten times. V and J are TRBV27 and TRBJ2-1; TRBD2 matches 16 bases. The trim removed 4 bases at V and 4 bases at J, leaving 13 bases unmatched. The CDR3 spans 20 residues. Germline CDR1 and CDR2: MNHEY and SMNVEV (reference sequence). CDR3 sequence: CASSWQPGLAGGSAYNEQFF. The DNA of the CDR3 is TGTGCCAGCAGTTGGCAACCGGGACTAGCGGGGGGGTCCGCATACAATGAGCAGTTCTTC.

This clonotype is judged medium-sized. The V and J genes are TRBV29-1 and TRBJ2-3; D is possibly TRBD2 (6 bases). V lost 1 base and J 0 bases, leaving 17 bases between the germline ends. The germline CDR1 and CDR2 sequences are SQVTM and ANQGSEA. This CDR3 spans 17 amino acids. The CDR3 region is CSVEGFWRGSSTDTQYF. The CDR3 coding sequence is TGCAGCGTTGAAGGCTTTTGGCGGGGATCGAGCACAGATACGCAGTATTTT.

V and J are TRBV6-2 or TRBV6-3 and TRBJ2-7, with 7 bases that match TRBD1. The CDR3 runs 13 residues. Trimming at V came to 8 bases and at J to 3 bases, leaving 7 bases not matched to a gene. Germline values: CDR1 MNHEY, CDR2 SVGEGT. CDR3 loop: CASGEGAVYEQYV. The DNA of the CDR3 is TGTGCCAGCGGAGAGGGGGCAGTCTACGAGCAGTACGTC.

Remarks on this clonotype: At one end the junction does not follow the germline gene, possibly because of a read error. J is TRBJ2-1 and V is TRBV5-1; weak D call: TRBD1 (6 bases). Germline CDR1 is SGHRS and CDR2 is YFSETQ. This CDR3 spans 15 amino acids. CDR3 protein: CASSLGGQLLDEQFF. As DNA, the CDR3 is TGTGCCAGCAGCTTGGGTGGACAGTTACTCGATGAGCAGTTCTTC.

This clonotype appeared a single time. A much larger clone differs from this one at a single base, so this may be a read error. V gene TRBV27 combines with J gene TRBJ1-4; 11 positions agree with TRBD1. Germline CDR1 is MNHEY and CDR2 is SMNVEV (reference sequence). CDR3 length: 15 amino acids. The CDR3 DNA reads TGTGCCAGCAGTTCGGACAGGGGGCCGAGTGAAAATCTGTTTTTT. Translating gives CASSSDRGPSENLFF.

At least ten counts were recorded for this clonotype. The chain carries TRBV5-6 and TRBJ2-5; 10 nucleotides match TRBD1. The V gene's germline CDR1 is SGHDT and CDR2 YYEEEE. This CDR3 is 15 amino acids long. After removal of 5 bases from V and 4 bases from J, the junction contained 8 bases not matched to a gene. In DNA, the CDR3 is TGTGCCAGCAGAACCGACAGGGGGCGACGAGAGACCCAGTACTTC. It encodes CASRTDRGRRETQYF. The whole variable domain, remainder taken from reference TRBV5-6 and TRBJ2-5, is DAGVTQSPTHLIKTRGQQVTLRCSPKSGHDTVSWYQQALGQGPQFIFQYYEEEERQRGNFPDRFSGHQFPNYSSELNVNALLLGDSALYLCASRTDRGRRETQYFGPGTRLLVL.

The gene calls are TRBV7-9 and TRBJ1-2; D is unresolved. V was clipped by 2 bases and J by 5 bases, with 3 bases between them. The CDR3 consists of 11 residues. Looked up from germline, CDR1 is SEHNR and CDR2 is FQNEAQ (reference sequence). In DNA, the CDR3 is TGTGCCAGCAGCTTATCGTATGGCTACACCTTC. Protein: CASSLSYGYTF.

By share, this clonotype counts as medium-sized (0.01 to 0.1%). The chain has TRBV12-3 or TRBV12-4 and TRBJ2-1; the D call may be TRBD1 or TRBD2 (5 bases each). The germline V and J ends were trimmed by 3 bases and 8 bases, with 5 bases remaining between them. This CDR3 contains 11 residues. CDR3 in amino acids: CASSLGDEQFF. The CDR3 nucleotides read TGTGCCAGCAGTTTGGGGGATGAGCAGTTCTTC.

CDR3: CASSLSTRQVEAFF. The CDR3 DNA sequence: TGTGCCAGCAGCCTCAGTACGAGACAGGTTGAAGCTTTCTTT. The chain is built from TRBV6-2 or TRBV6-3 and TRBJ1-1, with D perhaps matching TRBD1 (6 bases). Germline lookup yields CDR1 MNHEY and CDR2 SVGEGT. The CDR3 runs 14 residues. The V end lost 6 bases, the J end lost 7 bases, and 18 bases lay between the germline ends.